What follows are 17 T cell receptor beta chains derived from one specimen sequenced in a study of cytomegalovirus exposure and HLA in healthy donors. TCRdb's table, derived via immunoSEQ multiplex PCR, lists solely in-frame clones and lacks some. The sample has more than 110,000 clones; around nine tenths are singletons. Sequenced input: PBMCs. These TCRs come from a woman under 30 in good health and CMV-seropositive.

V and J are TRBV5-5 and TRBJ1-2; D may be TRBD1 (6 bases). From germline, CDR1 is SGHKS and CDR2 YYEKEE (reference sequence). This CDR3 has 14 amino acids. V lost 1 base, J lost 6 bases, and 13 bases lay in between. Here the CDR3 reads CASSLYRTADGYTF. CDR3 coding DNA: TGTGCCAGCAGCTTGTATAGGACAGCGGATGGCTACACCTTC.

A single count supports this clone. The CDR3: CASSSRVDRGLETQYF. The CDR3 DNA reads TGCGCCAGCAGCTCGAGGGTGGACAGGGGGCTAGAGACCCAGTACTTC. The V and J genes are TRBV5-1 and TRBJ2-5, with 11 bases fitting TRBD1. The CDR3 has 16 residues. Germline V gene data show CDR1 as SGHRS and CDR2 as YFSETQ. Trimming removed 3 bases from V and 4 bases from J; junction bases left unmatched: 8.

This chain connects TRBV10-3 to TRBJ1-4; 7 nucleotides align to TRBD1. The CDR3 is made up of 12 amino acids. CDR1 and CDR2 (germline): ENHRY, SYGVKD. J gave up 7 bases and V 4 bases, and 0 bases lay outside the gene matches. CDR3 residues: CAISGTGEKLFF. For the CDR3, the DNA is TGTGCCATCAGTGGGACAGGTGAAAAACTGTTTTTT.

The chain is built from TRBV2 and TRBJ2-1, with TRBD2 matching 14 bases. This CDR3 is 15 amino acids long. Unmatched junction bases numbered 5, after V lost 7 bases and J lost 6 bases. Germline V gene sequence: CDR1 SNHLY, CDR2 FYNNEI. The DNA for the CDR3 is TGTGCCAGCAAGAGGACTAGCGGGGGGTCCAATGAGCAGTTCTTC. It is translated as CASKRTSGGSNEQFF.

The V and J genes are TRBV11-2 and TRBJ2-1; 7 nucleotides line up with TRBD2. From germline, CDR1 is SGHAT and CDR2 FQNNGV. This CDR3 is 16 amino acids long. Trimming took 3 bases from V and 5 from J; bases not matched to a gene: 10. As DNA, the CDR3 is TGTGCCAGCAGCTTCGGCGGGAGAACGGTCAACAATGAGCAGTTCTTC. It translates to CASSFGGRTVNNEQFF.

The CDR3 region has the DNA TGTGCCATCAGTGAGTCTCGACCGGGACAGAATGAAAAACTGTTTTTT. Amino acids: CAISESRPGQNEKLFF. The chain recombines TRBV10-3 with TRBJ1-4; TRBD1 aligns across 7 bases. The CDR3 extends over 16 amino acids. Germline values: CDR1 ENHRY, CDR2 SYGVKD. V shed 0 bases, J shed 5 bases, and the junction held 6 bases outside the gene matches.

V and J are TRBV4-1 and TRBJ2-3; 8 positions agree with TRBD2. The germline CDR1 and CDR2 sequences are MGHRA and YSYEKL. The CDR3 loop spans 17 amino acids. Trimming at V came to 2 bases and at J to 0 bases, leaving 7 bases not matched to a gene. DNA for the CDR3: TGCGCCAGCAGCCAAAGCGGGGGCTATATTAGCACAGATACGCAGTATTTT. Translated, it gives CASSQSGGYISTDTQYF.

The rearrangement uses TRBV10-3 and TRBJ1-4, with D perhaps TRBD1 (5 bases). The V gene lost 8 bases and the J gene lost 8 bases, with 12 bases spanning the gap. The germline CDR1 and CDR2 sequences are ENHRY and SYGVKD. The CDR3 loop spans 12 amino acids. CDR3 sequence reads: CAIGSGREKLFF. The CDR3 region has the DNA TGTGCCATCGGGTCAGGGCGAGAAAAACTGTTTTTT.

V usage is TRBV28 and J usage is TRBJ1-6; possible D gene TRBD1, 6 bases. The CDR3 spans 15 residues. CDR1 MDHEN and CDR2 SYDVKM come from the germline V gene. The V end was cut by 2 bases, the J end by 6 bases, with 11 bases between. The CDR3 region is CASSLPRGSNSPLHF. CDR3 DNA: TGTGCCAGCAGTTTACCCAGGGGCAGTAATTCACCCCTCCACTTT. Drawing the rest from reference TRBV28 and TRBJ1-6, the complete variable domain is DVKVTQSSRYLVKRTGEKVFLECVQDMDHENMFWYRQDPGLGLRLIYFSYDVKMKEKGDIPEGYSVSREKKERFSLILESASTNQTSMYLCASSLPRGSNSPLHFGNGTRLTVT.

The chain carries TRBV5-1 and TRBJ2-1; 8 bases line up with TRBD2. V shed 2 bases, J shed 0 bases, and the junction held 7 bases outside the gene matches. There are 17 residues in the CDR3. The germline CDR1 and CDR2 sequences are SGHRS and YFSETQ. In DNA form, the CDR3 reads TGCGCCAGCAGCTTAATGGCTAGCGGGTACTCCTACAATGAGCAGTTCTTC. Translation gives CASSLMASGYSYNEQFF.

V gene TRBV6-1 combines with J gene TRBJ2-1, with 9 bases fitting TRBD2. Germline-derived CDR1 and CDR2 are MNHNS and SASEGT. V lost 4 bases to trimming and J lost 5 bases; unmatched junction nucleotides: 6. The CDR3 has 15 amino acids. CDR3 sequence: CASSVSGSWDNEQFF. For the CDR3, the DNA is TGTGCCAGCAGTGTTAGCGGGAGTTGGGACAATGAGCAGTTCTTC.

The J gene is TRBJ2-7, the V gene TRBV2, with TRBD2 matching 11 bases. V lost 3 bases, J lost 7 bases, and 8 bases stayed unmatched. Germline CDR1 SNHLY, CDR2 FYNNEI. The CDR3 covers 15 residues. The CDR3 sequence is CASSERLAGMGEQYF. CDR3 coding DNA: TGTGCCAGCAGTGAGCGACTAGCGGGAATGGGAGAGCAGTACTTC. Variable domain in full (rest from reference TRBV2 and TRBJ2-7): EPEVTQTPSHQVTQMGQEVILRCVPISNHLYFYWYRQILGQKVEFLVSFYNNEISEKSEIFDDQFSVERPDGSNFTLKIRSTKLEDSAMYFCASSERLAGMGEQYFGPGTRLTVT.

The genes are TRBV19 and TRBJ1-2; D gene unclear. CDR3 size: 12 residues. V was trimmed by 5 bases and J by 8 bases, leaving 12 bases between them. Germline V gene data show CDR1 as LNHDA and CDR2 as SQIVND (reference sequence). The CDR3 DNA reads TGTGCCAGTAGTCTCGGACTTTGGGGCTACACCTTC. This codes for CASSLGLWGYTF.

The V and J genes are TRBV28 and TRBJ1-2; TRBD1 is a possible D gene (5 bases). The germline V and J ends were trimmed by 5 bases and 4 bases, with 11 bases remaining between them. Germline V CDR1 and CDR2: MDHEN, SYDVKM. The CDR3 extends over 13 amino acids. CDR3 in DNA: TGTGCCAGCAGTGCCGGACAAGGCTATGGCTACACCTTC. It specifies CASSAGQGYGYTF.

There are a few counts of this clone. The chain carries TRBV6-5 and TRBJ2-2, with a possible D match to TRBD2 (5 bases). The germline gives CDR1 MNHEY, CDR2 SVGAGI. This CDR3 has 12 residues. V dropped 8 bases and J dropped 7 bases, with 11 bases sitting between them. CDR3 residues: CASYATSGELFF. The CDR3 nucleotides are TGTGCCAGCTACGCCACTAGCGGGGAGCTGTTTTTT.

This chain connects TRBV7-2 to TRBJ2-7, with 7 bases that match TRBD1. V shed 3 bases and J 1 base; nucleotides not matched to a gene: 9. This CDR3 is 16 amino acids long. Germline V gene lookup returns CDR1 SGHTA and CDR2 FQGNSA. Here the CDR3 reads CASSFPPGQPSYEQYF. In DNA, the CDR3 is TGTGCCAGCAGCTTCCCGCCGGGACAGCCGTCCTACGAGCAGTACTTC.

This rearrangement joins TRBV29-1 to TRBJ1-1; possibly TRBD1 for D (5 bases). Germline V gene lookup returns CDR1 SQVTM and CDR2 ANQGSEA. The V end was cut by 4 bases, the J end by 3 bases, with 15 bases between. The CDR3 runs 14 residues. CDR3 sequence (DNA): TGCAGCGTTGTGTTCGGGGGGGTAGACACTGAAGCTTTCTTT. It is translated as CSVVFGGVDTEAFF.